A selection of T cell receptor beta chains follows, all from one sample in a study of blood T cell repertoires in COVID-19. Clones were read by immunoSEQ multiplex PCR, and TCRdb kept only the in-frame ones, dropping some. The table lists 390,000 or so clones, around 89% of them singletons. Input material: peripheral blood. These receptors originate from a woman aged 25 to 39 with COVID-19, enrolled during active disease. The CDR3 runs from the conserved cysteine through the conserved F or W. Fields, in order: V gene, CDR3 length, J gene, D gene, clone size, CDR3 DNA, CDR3 protein. The D gene is left open where the match is weak. Clone size appears in some rows only: once, few, many, or a class for an expanded clone.

TRBV5-1,14,TRBJ2-1,TRBD2,NA,TGCGCCAGCAGTAGTAGCGGGGCATACAATGAGCAGTTCTTC,CASSSSGAYNEQFF
TRBV27,15,TRBJ1-2,NA,NA,TGTGCCAGCAGTCCCTTGGCCCCCGGAGGCGATGGCTACACCTTC,CASSPLAPGGDGYTF
TRBV19,16,TRBJ2-5,NA,once,TGTGCCAGTAGTTCCAATTACAGGGTCCCCCAAGAGACCCAGTACTTC,CASSSNYRVPQETQYF
TRBV18,15,TRBJ2-3,TRBD1,NA,TGTGCCAGCTCACCACCAACCGGGACAGGGAATACGCAGTATTTT,CASSPPTGTGNTQYF
TRBV10-3,13,TRBJ2-2,NA,NA,TGTGCCACCAGCCCTAGAACGGACGGGGAGCTGTTTTTT,CATSPRTDGELFF
TRBV7-2,19,TRBJ2-1,TRBD2,NA,TGTGCCAGCAGCTCACCGGGACTAGCGGGGGGAAGCTCCTACAATGAGCAGTTCTTC,CASSSPGLAGGSSYNEQFF
TRBV3-1/TRBV3-2,14,TRBJ1-2,NA,NA,TGTGCCAGCAGCCACTCGGACAAAGAGGACGGCTACACCTTC,CASSHSDKEDGYTF
TRBV29-1,11,TRBJ2-1,NA,NA,TGCAGCGTTGGCAGGGATGGGGAGCAGTTCTTC,CSVGRDGEQFF
TRBV19,15,TRBJ1-1,TRBD1,NA,TGTGCCAGTAGTGCCCGGGACAGGATGAACACTGAAGCTTTCTTT,CASSARDRMNTEAFF
TRBV11-3,15,TRBJ2-5,TRBD2,NA,TGTGCCAGCAGCACACCGGGACTAGCGGGAGGGGTCCAGTACTTC,CASSTPGLAGGVQYF
TRBV7-9,16,TRBJ2-1,TRBD2,NA,TGTGCCAGCAGCCCTTACATAGCGGGAGGCCCCAATGAGCAGTTCTTC,CASSPYIAGGPNEQFF
TRBV10-1,14,TRBJ2-2,NA,few,TGCGCCAGCAGTGGGACATCGAACACCGGGGAGCTGTTTTTT,CASSGTSNTGELFF
TRBV9,13,TRBJ1-4,NA,NA,TGTGCCAGCAGCGGAGGGAGTAATGAAAAACTGTTTTTT,CASSGGSNEKLFF
TRBV6-2/TRBV6-3,16,TRBJ2-2,TRBD2,NA,TGTGCCAGCAGTTACACGGAACTAGCGCCAATCGGGGAGCTGTTTTTT,CASSYTELAPIGELFF
TRBV27,12,TRBJ1-2,TRBD1,NA,TGTGCCAGCGCAGGGGGCGCGGAGGGCTACACCTTC,CASAGGAEGYTF
TRBV4-3,15,TRBJ1-2,TRBD1,NA,TGCGCCAGCAGCCTTGGGGACAGGGGGATTCGTGGCTACACCTTC,CASSLGDRGIRGYTF
TRBV11-2,15,TRBJ1-6,NA,NA,TGTGCCAGCAGCCCCCGGGGTGTGGATAATTCACCCCTCCACTTT,CASSPRGVDNSPLHF
TRBV27,17,TRBJ2-1,TRBD2,once,TGTGCCAGCAGTTTATACCCCCCCAGCGGGAGGGGTAATGAGCAGTTCTTC,CASSLYPPSGRGNEQFF
TRBV18,12,TRBJ1-3,NA,NA,TGTGCCAGCCCCCGCGCTGGAAACACCATATATTTT,CASPRAGNTIYF
TRBV7-2,18,TRBJ2-3,NA,once,TGTGCCAGCAGCTCGGCAGGACTAGGGGGGGGCTGGGCAGATACGCAGTATTTT,CASSSAGLGGGWADTQYF
TRBV28,13,TRBJ1-2,NA,NA,TGTGCCAGCAGTTTTTCCGCTAACTATGGCTACACCTTC,CASSFSANYGYTF
TRBV11-3,16,TRBJ1-2,NA,NA,TGTGCCAGCAGCTTCGGCAGGGAGGATCGAGCTTCTGGCTACACCTTC,CASSFGREDRASGYTF
TRBV24-1,13,TRBJ1-1,TRBD1,NA,TGTGCCACCAGTGACAACTCAGGGGGTGAAGCTTTCTTT,CATSDNSGGEAFF
TRBV7-9,15,TRBJ2-4,NA,NA,TGTGCCAGCAGCCGCCGACTTCCTCCGACGAACATTCAGTACTTC,CASSRRLPPTNIQYF
TRBV28,13,TRBJ1-2,NA,NA,TGTGCCAGCAGCCCCGGGACTAACTATGGCTACACCTTC,CASSPGTNYGYTF
TRBV6-5,13,TRBJ2-5,TRBD2,NA,TGTGCCAGCAGTACCCGCAGGGAGGGTACCCAGTACTTC,CASSTRREGTQYF
TRBV7-8,16,TRBJ1-2,NA,once,TGTGCCAGCAGCTTATTCAGGCAGGACTGGGACAATGGCTACACCTTC,CASSLFRQDWDNGYTF
TRBV7-6,14,TRBJ2-1,TRBD2,NA,TGTGCCAGCAGCTTACGCGGGGGGGCCCATGAGCAGTTCTTC,CASSLRGGAHEQFF
TRBV19,18,TRBJ1-5,NA,few,TGTGCCAGTAGTCCGGGCAGCGGTCTCGGATATAGCAATCAGCCCCAGCATTTT,CASSPGSGLGYSNQPQHF
TRBV11-3,14,TRBJ2-3,NA,NA,TGTGCCAGCAGCTTCCCTAGCGGCACAGATACGCAGTATTTT,CASSFPSGTDTQYF
TRBV7-8,16,TRBJ2-3,TRBD2,NA,TGTGCCAGCACCCTAGCGGGGGGGGCGGAACCAGATACGCAGTATTTT,CASTLAGGAEPDTQYF
TRBV6-6,16,TRBJ2-1,TRBD2,once,TGTGCCAGCAGTCGACTCCTAGCGGGGGCCTACAATGAGCAGTTCTTC,CASSRLLAGAYNEQFF
TRBV13,16,TRBJ2-3,TRBD2,once,TGTGCCAGCAGCTTAGCGGGCGGGGGAGTTACAGATACGCAGTATTTT,CASSLAGGGVTDTQYF